These 25 T cell receptor beta chains originate from one sample sequenced in a study of blood T cell repertoires in COVID-19. The method was immunoSEQ multiplex PCR; TCRdb's version includes in-frame clones alone and lacks a portion of them. The data hold 200,000 to 250,000 clones, with around 80% observed a single time. Sequenced input: peripheral blood. All receptors derive from a woman aged 70-85 years with acute or convalescent COVID-19.

The J gene is TRBJ2-3, the V gene TRBV6-1; D gene ambiguous. Germline CDR1 and CDR2: MNHNS and SASEGT. Trimming removed 3 bases at V and 7 bases at J, with 11 bases between. This CDR3 spans 13 amino acids. The DNA for the CDR3 is TGTGCCAGCAGTGAGAGAACAGTCAATACGCAGTATTTT. Translating gives CASSERTVNTQYF.

V usage is TRBV10-2 and J usage is TRBJ2-3; TRBD2 matches at 8 bases. The CDR3 covers 15 residues. The V gene end was trimmed by 5 bases and the J gene end by 3 bases; junction bases not matched to a gene: 7. Germline V gene lookup returns CDR1 WSHSY and CDR2 SAAADI. In DNA, the CDR3 is TGCGCCAGCAGTATATCGGGGGGGCGGACAGATACGCAGTATTTT. Amino acid sequence: CASSISGGRTDTQYF.

The chain links TRBV24-1 to TRBJ1-4; maybe TRBD1 (6 bases). Germline V CDR1 and CDR2: KGHDR, SFDVKD. The CDR3 consists of 15 residues. V shed 2 bases and J shed 4 bases, with 10 bases lying between them. The CDR3 loop reads CATSDSGDHNEKLFF. CDR3 nucleotide sequence: TGTGCCACCAGTGATTCAGGGGATCATAATGAAAAACTGTTTTTT.

The genes are TRBV24-1 and TRBJ2-5, with D tentatively TRBD2 (5 bases). Trimming cost V 1 base and J 3 bases, with 8 bases left between them. Germline V CDR1 and CDR2: KGHDR, SFDVKD. This CDR3 has 14 residues. In nucleotides, the CDR3 is TGTGCCACCAGTGATTTAGGACTCGAAGAGACCCAGTACTTC. The encoded protein is CATSDLGLEETQYF.

This chain uses TRBV24-1 with TRBJ2-5; 7 bases are shared with TRBD1. This CDR3 spans 14 amino acids. After removal of 7 bases from V and 2 bases from J, the junction contained 6 bases not matched to a gene. Germline V gene sequence: CDR1 KGHDR, CDR2 SFDVKD. CDR3 DNA: TGTGCCACCAGCGGACAGGCAAGACAAGAGACCCAGTACTTC. This codes for CATSGQARQETQYF.

The rearrangement links TRBV6-5 to TRBJ2-1; 7 nucleotides agree with TRBD1. This CDR3 region has 14 residues. Germline-derived CDR1 and CDR2 are MNHEY and SVGAGI. V lost 7 bases to trimming and J lost 8 bases; unmatched junction nucleotides: 11. CDR3 DNA: TGTGCCAGCATGGAAGGGGGCGCAAGGGATGAGCAGTTCTTC. Protein product: CASMEGGARDEQFF.

The V and J genes are TRBV10-2 and TRBJ2-3; a possible D gene is TRBD1 (5 bases). Germline values: CDR1 WSHSY, CDR2 SAAADI. There are 15 residues in the CDR3. V lost 0 bases, J lost 5 bases, and 12 bases lay in between. CDR3 nucleotides: TGCGCCAGCAGTGAGTCGACCCAGGGAAAAGATACGCAGTATTTT. Translating gives CASSESTQGKDTQYF.

The chain has TRBV9 and TRBJ2-3, with TRBD2 matching over 7 bases. Germline-derived CDR1 and CDR2 are SGDLS and YYNGEE. Unmatched junction bases numbered 6, after V lost 2 bases and J lost 3 bases. This CDR3 region has 15 residues. This CDR3 reads CASSVREGATDTQYF. The DNA of the CDR3 is TGTGCCAGCAGCGTCAGGGAGGGTGCGACAGATACGCAGTATTTT.

The V gene is TRBV18, the J gene TRBJ2-7, with D unclear. V lost 2 bases and J 5 bases, leaving 7 bases between the germline ends. This CDR3 spans 12 amino acids. Germline V lookup: CDR1 KGHSH, CDR2 LQKENI. CDR3 nucleotides: TGTGCCAGCTCACCAGAGAGCCACGAGCAGTACTTC. Translated, it gives CASSPESHEQYF. Drawing the rest from reference TRBV18 and TRBJ2-7, the complete variable domain is NAGVMQNPRHLVRRRGQEARLRCSPMKGHSHVYWYRQLPEEGLKFMVYLQKENIIDESGMPKERFSAEFPKEGPSILRIQQVVRGDSAAYFCASSPESHEQYFGPGTRLTVT.

The rearrangement joins TRBV27 to TRBJ2-1; TRBD2 agrees at 9 bases. CDR1 and CDR2 (germline): MNHEY, SMNVEV (reference sequence). There are 15 residues in the CDR3. Germline trimming cut 4 bases from V and 2 bases from J; bases unmatched to any gene: 3. The CDR3 protein is CASSSERGAYNEQFF. CDR3 sequence (DNA): TGTGCCAGCAGTTCAGAGCGGGGGGCCTACAATGAGCAGTTCTTC.

The count of this clone is one. V gene TRBV6-6 combines with J gene TRBJ2-5, with D perhaps TRBD1 (6 bases). Between the trimmed V and J ends, which lost 2 bases and 2 bases, there was a span of 15 bases. From germline, CDR1 is MNHNY and CDR2 SVGAGI (reference sequence). The CDR3 has 16 residues. DNA for the CDR3: TGTGCCAGCAGTTACCCCTCGATAGGGGGACAAGAGACCCAGTACTTC. Translated, it gives CASSYPSIGGQETQYF.

This rearrangement joins TRBV6-5 to TRBJ1-4, with 9 nucleotides matching TRBD1. V shed 6 bases and J 5 bases; nucleotides not matched to a gene: 4. This CDR3 has 14 amino acids. The V gene's germline CDR1 is MNHEY and CDR2 SVGAGI. CDR3 nucleotide sequence: TGTGCCAGCAGATCCGGGACAGGGAATGAAAAACTGTTTTTT. Protein: CASRSGTGNEKLFF.

This clone was detected a few times. Written as DNA, the CDR3 is TGTGCCACCAGTGTCGGGGATTTCTATGAGCAGTTCTTC. This translates into CATSVGDFYEQFF. The rearrangement uses TRBV24-1 and TRBJ2-1, with TRBD2 as a possible D gene (5 bases). The CDR3 sequence is 13 residues long. Germline assignment: CDR1 KGHDR and CDR2 SFDVKD. Trimming removed 5 bases at V and 8 bases at J, with 12 bases between.

The chain uses TRBV11-2 and TRBJ1-3; TRBD1 matches 8 bases. In germline, CDR1 is SGHAT, CDR2 FQNNGV. The CDR3 runs 17 residues. V lost 5 bases to trimming and J lost 0 bases; unmatched junction nucleotides: 9. For the CDR3, the DNA is TGTGCCAGCAGCCCCCTTAGGACAGGGCGCTCTGGAAACACCATATATTTT. Protein: CASSPLRTGRSGNTIYF.

This rearrangement joins TRBV11-2 to TRBJ2-7; maybe TRBD1 (5 bases). V gave up 5 bases and J gave up 3 bases, with 11 bases separating them. This CDR3 comprises 13 residues. Per the germline V gene, CDR1 is SGHAT and CDR2 is FQNNGV. The CDR3 reads CASSPATDYEQYF. CDR3 bases: TGTGCCAGCAGCCCTGCGACAGACTACGAGCAGTACTTC. Complete variable domain (other parts from reference TRBV11-2 and TRBJ2-7): EAGVAQSPRYKIIEKRQSVAFWCNPISGHATLYWYQQILGQGPKLLIQFQNNGVVDDSQLPKDRFSAERLKGVDSTLKIQPAKLEDSAVYLCASSPATDYEQYFGPGTRLTVT.

V and J are TRBV25-1 and TRBJ2-6, with TRBD1 matching over 7 bases. This CDR3 spans 15 amino acids. After removal of 7 bases from V and 3 bases from J, the junction contained 6 bases not matched to a gene. Germline values: CDR1 MGHDK, CDR2 SYGVNS. This CDR3 is CASTPGGNGANVLTF. The CDR3 nucleotides read TGTGCCAGCACACCAGGGGGAAATGGGGCCAACGTCCTGACTTTC. Looking up the rest from reference TRBV25-1 and TRBJ2-6 gives the full variable domain: EADIYQTPRYLVIGTGKKITLECSQTMGHDKMYWYQQDPGMELHLIHYSYGVNSTEKGDLSSESTVSRIRTEHFPLTLESARPSHTSQYLCASTPGGNGANVLTFGAGSRLTVL.

This chain links TRBV29-1 with TRBJ1-1, with TRBD1 matching over 7 bases. CDR3 length: 13 amino acids. V shed 6 bases, J shed 0 bases, and the junction held 4 bases outside the gene matches. CDR1 is SQVTM, CDR2 ANQGSEA, per germline. As DNA, the CDR3 is TGCAGCGTCAGGACAGGACTGAACACTGAAGCTTTCTTT. Translating it yields CSVRTGLNTEAFF.

The chain has TRBV7-9 and TRBJ2-3, with D perhaps TRBD1 (6 bases). V was trimmed by 3 bases and J by 4 bases, leaving 8 bases between them. The CDR3 runs to 13 residues. Germline V gene sequence: CDR1 SEHNR, CDR2 FQNEAQ (reference sequence). The CDR3 nucleotides read TGTGCCAGCAGCTTTGGGGGCCCAGATACGCAGTATTTT. It is translated as CASSFGGPDTQYF.

This chain links TRBV21-1 with TRBJ2-5; the table's D gene call, TRBD2, was not cross checked with the DNA. TRBV21-1 is shown as a pseudogene. The CDR3 runs 16 residues. The CDR3 is CASSPRLAESQETQYF. The CDR3 DNA reads as TGTGCCAGCAGCCCAAGACTAGCGGAATCGCAAGAGACCCAGTACTTC.

The chain recombines TRBV7-9 with TRBJ2-2; unclear D gene. Germline V gene data show CDR1 as SEHNR and CDR2 as FQNEAQ (reference sequence). The CDR3 spans 15 residues. The ends were cut back, 6 bases at V and 0 bases at J, with 11 bases in the middle. CDR3 protein: CASRPTFANTGELFF. The CDR3 nucleotides are TGTGCCAGCAGGCCGACATTTGCGAACACCGGGGAGCTGTTTTTT.

The chain has TRBV5-1 and TRBJ1-1; D remains ambiguous. Germline CDR1 reads SGHRS; CDR2 reads YFSETQ. The CDR3 consists of 13 residues. V shed 0 bases and J shed 2 bases, with 5 bases lying between them. The CDR3 DNA follows: TGCGCCAGCAGCTTGGAACAAAACACTGAAGCTTTCTTT. Its translation: CASSLEQNTEAFF.

The chain links TRBV5-1 to TRBJ2-3, with D possibly being TRBD2 (6 bases). The CDR3 consists of 15 residues. With 6 bases removed from V and 4 bases from J, the gap between germline ends came to 18 bases. Per the germline V gene, CDR1 is SGHRS and CDR2 is YFSETQ. The CDR3 region is CASTPAKGGADTQYF. The CDR3 nucleotides are TGCGCCAGCACCCCGGCAAAGGGAGGAGCAGATACGCAGTATTTT.

The V gene is TRBV5-1, the J gene TRBJ1-6; possibly TRBD1 for D (5 bases). The V end lost 5 bases, the J end lost 7 bases, and 13 bases lay between the germline ends. CDR1 is SGHRS and CDR2 is YFSETQ in the germline V gene. There are 14 residues in the CDR3. The CDR3 bases are TGCGCCAGCAGTCAGGGACTTGAGAATTCACCCCTCCACTTT. Its translation: CASSQGLENSPLHF.

This chain connects TRBV6-2 or TRBV6-3 to TRBJ2-7; 9 bases line up with TRBD2. Germline V gives CDR1 MNHEY, CDR2 SVGEGT. The CDR3 contains 16 residues. Unmatched junction bases numbered 8, after V lost 0 bases and J lost 5 bases. As DNA, the CDR3 is TGTGCCAGCAGTTACTCGCTGGCTAGCGGGGCCCACGAGCAGTACTTC. It is translated as CASSYSLASGAHEQYF.

The chain recombines TRBV3-1 (or the pseudogene TRBV3-2) with TRBJ2-2, with D possibly TRBD2 on 6 matching bases. Germline V gene lookup returns CDR1 LGHDT and CDR2 YNNKEL (reference sequence). The V and J ends lost 2 bases and 7 bases respectively, with 8 bases between them. CDR3 size: 13 residues. The CDR3, as DNA: TGTGCCAGCAGCCAAAACGGGGGCGGGGAGCTGTTTTTT. This codes for CASSQNGGGELFF.